This TCR beta chain emerged from a study of shared clonotypes between healthy human individuals (dated by TCRdb to 2019 to 2021). Some background on the complete study: Three men and two women, aged 18 to 49 years, made up the cohort. For each donor, three plates each were used for CD4 naive and CD4 memory, two plates were used for CD8 naive, and one plate was used for CD8 memory. The study deeply sequenced blood TCR repertoires of roughly five healthy adults to estimate repertoire size and the extent of clonotype sharing between individuals. Different laboratories and diverse techniques were used to prepare libraries and sequence TCR repertoires, to increase sequencing depth and limit assay-specific biases. Per donor, leukapheresis produced somewhere between about 0.94 and 8.9 billion PBMCs.

Using the deep immunoSEQ assay, multiplex PCR amplified TCR CDR3 regions from genomic DNA. Genomic DNA extracted from each cell subset was distributed evenly over all wells of several immunoSEQ 96-well plates, and each plate served as one replicate. For sorted subsets, approximately 190 ng of genomic DNA, equivalent to 25,000 to 30,000 T cell genomes, went into each replicate PCR. Purified libraries were measured with a Qubit 3.0 fluorometer, size-checked on a Bioanalyzer 2100, and measured again with the KAPA Library Quantification kit. Each immunoSEQ 96-well plate was sequenced on its own single-read 150-cycle Illumina NextSeq 550 flow cell. As for the original processing: Because the immunoSEQ output held only junctional sequences and lacked quality scores, the filtering could not match the filtering applied to full-length reads. To assign V/J genes and CDR3, sequences were annotated against IMGT germline references using PyIR, a Python wrapper for IgBLAST v1.9. Any read was removed if the V/J assignment was weak (E-value above 1e-6), the CDR3 was missing, or the read contained stop codons, out-of-frame junctions, or ambiguous translated residues. A V3J clonotype was defined by an identical inferred V gene, J gene, and CDR3 amino acid sequence. Percentage overlap between repertoires was computed as shared unique clonotypes divided by the size of the smaller repertoire. Repertoire richness was assessed with RTK rarefaction, the Chao1 estimator, and Recon v2.1 estimates of unobserved clonotypes. Generation probabilities were computed with OLGA for all TCRbeta clonotypes obtained by the gDNA method from a few donors. TCRdb obtained this table from immuneACCESS and retained in-frame rearrangements with V and J assigned. These tables miss some clones; where compared with another copy, unresolved V genes account for less than half of the shortfall, and the remainder is unexplained. The V and J calls and clone size were taken over from that table, and D and trimming were inferred from the DNA. For this sample there are 2 million to 2.5 million clones; 80% to 95% appear just once. The top ten hold 0.35% to 0.45% of the sample.

Overall study results and their limits: The small number of donors limited the genetic and exposure-history diversity represented. Rarefaction of sorted-subset datasets indicated incomplete sequencing despite the large sequencing depth. Naive subsets generally had larger estimated clonotype richness than memory subsets. About 5% of naive CD4, 3.5% of naive CD8, approximately 2.2% of memory CD4, and 0.4% of memory CD8 clonotypes were shared across several donors. Compared with non-shared clonotypes, the clonotypes found in all four sorted-subset donors had higher generation probabilities. Only blood was sampled, and tissue TCR repertoires likely differ from those in blood. Pairwise subsampling led to the expectation that sequencing depth would affect the degree of clonotype sharing among donors.

For this clone: The target of this receptor is not known. The record has no base qualities; no much larger clone is one base away.

The donors were healthy, HIV-negative adults with no recently reported acute infections or vaccinations. Only Caucasian adults living in Nashville, Tennessee, USA were represented among the donors. CD4+ T cells were enriched through magnetic negative selection, after which naive cells were positively selected on CD45RA and the remaining negative fraction served as the memory subset. Blood was obtained by leukapheresis, after which PBMCs were separated by Ficoll-Histopaque density gradient centrifugation and cryopreserved in liquid nitrogen vapor phase. Analytical flow cytometry was used to check the purity and quantity of each magnetically sorted T cell population. Genomic DNA was isolated from every sorted fraction and measured by UV absorbance on a Nanodrop 2000c. V is cut by 5 bases and J by 0 bases, and the space between the germline ends is 8 bases. The CDR3 sequence holds 14 residues, the cysteine and phenylalanine included. The retained sequence is limited to the CDR3, 42 bases, with the frame set at the first base. The CDR1 and CDR2 encoded by the germline V gene are MDHEN and SYDVKM.

The material sequenced was naive CD4+ T cells from PBMCs. Explained via the paper, the cell subset or site label denotes: CD45RA+ positively selected. The origin of this receptor is a man aged 18 to 30 in good health. Some clones in this sample may be carry-over from other donors' samples. The rearranged chain carries TRBV28 and TRBJ1-5; the D gene is perhaps TRBD1, on 5 matching bases. The sequence in DNA is TGTGCCAGCAGTGGGACTCCTAGCAATCAGCCCCAGCATTTT. This yields the protein CASSGTPSNQPQHF.